This T cell receptor beta chain is from a study of human T cells and chemical hapten exposure. Study background: Alopecia areata, totalis or universalis was found in mostly female patients. TCR yields per sample varied, mainly owing to small pooled library volume differences.

In its sample, this clonotype was seen a few times. As the library was built, unique molecular identifiers were attached to individual cDNA molecules. TCRdb independently ran MiXCR on the RACE reads; one entry per CDR3 protein. This sample yields 85,000 or so distinct CDR3 sequences, of which roughly a tenth are seen a single time; 4% to 5% belongs to the top ten. The time point was: patch test 1, 2 weeks after DPC sensitization. Noted treatment: therapeutic diphenylcyclopropenone sensitization with weekly scalp DPC. Blood draws came before every patch-test application. The length of the CDR3 is 11 residues. Between the trimmed V and J ends, which lost 3 bases and 11 bases, there was a span of 10 bases. Germline lookup yields CDR1 SGHTA and CDR2 FQGTGA.

This TCR derives from a woman in her forties or fifties with alopecia areata. Some clones in this sample may be carry-over from other donors' samples. Here the sequenced sample was whole blood, taken in connection with sensitization to the hapten diphenylcyclopropenone (DPC). The chain recombines TRBV7-3 with TRBJ1-1; D uncertain. CDR3 amino acids: CASSLGFAAFF. The DNA of the CDR3 is TGTGCCAGCAGCTTGGGCTTCGCGGCTTTCTTT.